These T cell receptor beta chains were read from a single sample in a study of Ad26.COV2.S vaccination and SARS-CoV-2 variants. Assay: immunoSEQ multiplex PCR; the TCRdb copy retains only in-frame clones and omits some. The sample lists about 350,000 clones, around nine tenths seen once, with around 10% in the top ten. This sample comprised peripheral blood, obtained in a trial of Ad26.COV2.S vaccine versus placebo. The receptors were sampled from a person between 18 and 60 years old who received the Ad26.COV2.S COVID-19 vaccine or a placebo. The CDR3 runs from the conserved cysteine through the conserved F or W. D genes are given only for firm matches. The size field is filled for only some rows; it gives once, few, many or a size class.

j_gene | d_gene | v_gene | abundance | CDR3aa | CDR3nt
TRBJ2-1 | TRBD1 | TRBV11-3 | - | CASSLDGTVYNEQFF | TGTGCCAGCAGCTTAGATGGGACAGTATACAATGAGCAGTTCTTC
TRBJ2-3 | - | TRBV4-1 | - | CASSQVAGTTDTQYF | TGCGCCAGCAGCCAAGTGGCTGGTACCACAGATACGCAGTATTTT
TRBJ2-7 | TRBD1 | TRBV30 | - | CAWISRDRGFSYEQYF | TGTGCCTGGATCAGCCGGGACAGGGGGTTCTCCTACGAGCAGTACTTC
TRBJ2-7 | - | TRBV28 | once | CASSSGHTTYEQYF | TGTGCCAGCAGCAGCGGACACACGACCTACGAGCAGTACTTC
TRBJ1-5 | - | TRBV28 | - | CASSLEVENQPQHF | TGTGCCAGCAGCCTCGAGGTAGAAAATCAGCCCCAGCATTTT
TRBJ1-1 | - | TRBV20-1 | - | CSARGQEGTFF | TGCAGTGCACGGGGACAAGAAGGAACTTTCTTT
TRBJ2-7 | - | TRBV3-1/TRBV3-2 | - | CASSQDSYSYEQYF | TGTGCCAGCAGCCAAGATTCCTACTCCTACGAGCAGTACTTC
TRBJ2-1 | TRBD2 | TRBV4-2 | - | CASSQAPLLAGGDNEQFF | TGTGCCAGCAGCCAAGCCCCCCTTCTAGCGGGGGGAGACAATGAGCAGTTCTTC
TRBJ2-5 | - | TRBV28 | - | CASSPRQAVETQYF | TGTGCCAGCAGTCCCCGACAGGCGGTGGAGACCCAGTACTTC
TRBJ1-3 | - | TRBV29-1 | - | CSAESSGNTIYF | TGCAGCGCCGAGTCCTCTGGAAACACCATATATTTT
TRBJ1-6 | - | TRBV19 | - | CASSSRQSTTQNSPLHF | TGTGCCAGTAGTTCCCGACAATCTACTACCCAGAATTCACCCCTCCACTTT
TRBJ1-1 | TRBD1 | TRBV6-2/TRBV6-3 | - | CASSYPRDRGLGGEAFF | TGTGCCAGCAGTTACCCGAGGGACAGGGGGCTTGGTGGTGAAGCTTTCTTT
TRBJ2-7 | - | TRBV27 | - | CASSLSGTGFDEQYF | TGTGCCAGCAGTTTATCCGGGACGGGGTTCGACGAGCAGTACTTC
TRBJ2-3 | - | TRBV6-2/TRBV6-3 | - | CASSSGGAGSDTQYF | TGTGCCAGCAGTTCCGGAGGGGCGGGGTCAGATACGCAGTATTTT
TRBJ2-1 | TRBD1 | TRBV6-1 | - | CASSAKWPQGLPSDEQFF | TGTGCCAGCAGTGCAAAGTGGCCACAGGGGCTTCCTTCGGATGAGCAGTTCTTC
TRBJ2-7 | - | TRBV5-5 | once | CASSPPLTGISYEQYF | TGTGCCAGCAGCCCACCTCTGACAGGAATATCCTACGAGCAGTACTTC
TRBJ1-3 | - | TRBV19 | - | CASSLDRLGTGNTIYF | TGTGCCAGTAGTCTTGACAGGCTCGGGACTGGAAACACCATATATTTT
TRBJ1-1 | - | TRBV7-3 | - | CASSTQENTEAFF | TGTGCCAGCAGCACCCAGGAGAACACTGAAGCTTTCTTT
TRBJ2-7 | TRBD2 | TRBV20-1 | - | CSASQLAGASEQYF | TGCAGTGCTAGTCAGCTAGCGGGAGCTAGCGAGCAGTACTTC
TRBJ1-2 | - | TRBV28 | - | CASKSNYGYTF | TGTGCCAGTAAATCTAACTATGGCTACACCTTC
TRBJ2-7 | TRBD2 | TRBV11-2 | - | CASSSIAGADVYEQYF | TGTGCCAGCAGCTCGATAGCGGGAGCTGATGTATACGAGCAGTACTTC
TRBJ1-2 | TRBD1 | TRBV6-5 | - | CASRRQGVGGYTF | TGTGCCAGCAGGCGACAGGGCGTGGGGGGCTACACCTTC
TRBJ1-2 | - | TRBV12-3/TRBV12-4 | - | CASRDGLYGYTF | TGTGCCAGCAGGGACGGGCTCTATGGCTACACCTTC
TRBJ2-7 | TRBD2 | TRBV4-1 | - | CASSQGTSGNYEQYF | TGCGCCAGCAGCCAAGGGACTAGCGGAAACTACGAGCAGTACTTC
TRBJ2-5 | - | TRBV7-9 | - | CASSPPGRGNQETQYF | TGTGCCAGCAGCCCTCCCGGGCGGGGTAACCAAGAGACCCAGTACTTC
TRBJ1-1 | - | TRBV13 | - | CASSLGGQDSMNTEAFF | TGTGCCAGCAGCTTAGGCGGGCAGGACTCTATGAACACTGAAGCTTTCTTT
TRBJ2-6 | TRBD1 | TRBV4-2 | - | CASSQKWDSDNSGANVLTF | TGTGCCAGCAGCCAAAAGTGGGACAGCGACAACTCTGGGGCCAACGTCCTGACTTTC
TRBJ2-5 | TRBD2 | TRBV11-1 | few | CASSLGLENRETQYF | TGTGCCAGCAGCTTGGGACTAGAGAATCGAGAGACCCAGTACTTC
TRBJ1-1 | - | TRBV6-5 | - | CASSSDPNTEAFF | TGTGCCAGCAGTTCAGATCCGAACACTGAAGCTTTCTTT
TRBJ2-1 | TRBD1 | TRBV5-8 | few | CASSFVGGTGGLRDEQFF | TGTGCCAGCAGCTTCGTGGGGGGAACAGGGGGCCTTCGGGATGAGCAGTTCTTC
TRBJ2-2 | - | TRBV4-3 | - | CARSRGGGIANTGELFF | TGCGCCCGCAGCCGAGGAGGGGGGATCGCGAACACCGGGGAGCTGTTTTTT
TRBJ1-5 | - | TRBV19 | once | CASSEWDFSPRAQHF | TGTGCCAGTAGTGAATGGGACTTCTCCCCAAGGGCCCAGCATTTT